These 28 T cell receptor beta chains came from one sample sequenced in a study of beta chain features in type 1 diabetes. The entirety of the isolated RNA underwent reverse transcription, so expressed TCRB transcripts were sequenced. Method: immunoSEQ multiplex PCR; TCRdb's copy keeps in-frame clones and lacks some. The table shows just over 450,000 clones, with 30% occurring only once. Sequenced sample: naive CD4+ T cells from blood. These receptors originate from a man aged 18 to 29 in good health.

The chain employs TRBV18 and TRBJ2-5; D is ambiguous. The ends were cut back, 3 bases at V and 5 bases at J, with 13 bases in the middle. The germline CDR1 and CDR2 sequences are KGHSH and LQKENI. The CDR3 sequence is 14 residues long. The CDR3 DNA sequence: TGTGCCAGCTCACCTAGTTCGGTGGGGGAGACCCAGTACTTC. Its translation is CASSPSSVGETQYF.

The chain couples TRBV7-9 to TRBJ2-1; D uncertain. V gave up 0 bases and J gave up 8 bases, with 14 bases separating them. The germline gives CDR1 SEHNR, CDR2 FQNEAQ (reference sequence). This CDR3 has 15 amino acids. The CDR3 DNA sequence: TGTGCCAGCAGCTTAGCGTATTGGGTTCACGATGAGCAGTTCTTC. This sequence encodes CASSLAYWVHDEQFF.

This clone was counted only a few times. V is TRBV7-8 and J is TRBJ2-7; 9 nucleotides match TRBD1. Germline V gene sequence: CDR1 SGHVS, CDR2 FQNEAQ. This CDR3 is built from 14 residues. V was clipped by 5 bases and J by 6 bases; unmatched bases: 8. The CDR3 DNA follows: TGTGCCAGCAGCCTGGCCGGGACAGGGACCGAGCAGTACTTC. This codes for CASSLAGTGTEQYF. The full variable domain, in which reference TRBV7-8 and TRBJ2-7 provide the parts outside the CDR3, is GAGVSQSPRYKVAKRGQDVALRCDPISGHVSLFWYQQALGQGPEFLTYFQNEAQLDKSGLPSDRFFAERPEGSVSTLKIQRTQQEDSAVYLCASSLAGTGTEQYFGPGTRLTVT.

The CDR3 DNA sequence: TGTGCCAGCAGCGTAGACAGGGGGCGGAATGAGCAGTTCTTC. Protein sequence: CASSVDRGRNEQFF. The chain recombines TRBV9 with TRBJ2-1; 9 bases agree with TRBD1. The CDR3 totals 14 residues. Germline V gives CDR1 SGDLS, CDR2 YYNGEE. Germline trimming cut 0 bases from V and 7 bases from J; bases unmatched to any gene: 2.

V gene TRBV28 combines with J gene TRBJ2-1; D may match TRBD1 or TRBD2 (5 bases each). Trimming removed 2 bases from V and 5 bases from J, with 13 bases in between. The germline V gene encodes CDR1 MDHEN and CDR2 SYDVKM. The CDR3 extends over 15 amino acids. In DNA form, the CDR3 reads TGTGCCAGCAGTTTAAGGTTAAGAGGGGACAATGAGCAGTTCTTC. This encodes CASSLRLRGDNEQFF.

The J gene is TRBJ2-5, the V gene TRBV28, with D possibly TRBD2 on 7 matching bases. V was shortened by 10 bases and J by 6 bases, with 15 bases between the two germline ends. The CDR3 covers 12 residues. Germline-derived CDR1 and CDR2 are MDHEN and SYDVKM. Written as DNA, the CDR3 is TGTGCCACCCGGAGGGGGGGGCAGACCCAGTACTTC. Protein product: CATRRGGQTQYF.

The chain combines TRBV15 with TRBJ2-7; 12 bases fit TRBD2. This CDR3 is built from 15 residues. V lost 5 bases, J lost 6 bases, and 8 bases stayed unmatched. From germline, CDR1 is LNHNV and CDR2 YYDKDF (reference sequence). The CDR3 DNA follows: TGTGCCACCAGCGCACGACTAGCGGGAGAGAGCGAGCAGTACTTC. Translated, it gives CATSARLAGESEQYF.

CDR3 loop: CAISETVFSSGSNNEQFF. DNA of the CDR3: TGTGCCATCAGTGAGACCGTCTTTTCTAGCGGGTCTAACAATGAGCAGTTCTTC. V gene TRBV10-3 combines with J gene TRBJ2-1, with TRBD2 matching over 8 bases. Germline V gene data show CDR1 as ENHRY and CDR2 as SYGVKD. V was pared by 2 bases and J by 5 bases, with 14 bases of the junction left unmatched. This CDR3 has 18 residues.

The gene calls are TRBV5-6 and TRBJ2-1; 10 nucleotides line up with TRBD2. The CDR3 is 15 amino acids. The J segment lost 4 bases and the V segment lost 4 bases, leaving 5 bases of the junction unmatched. Germline CDR1 and CDR2: SGHDT and YYEEEE. CDR3 sequence reads: CASSEGLAQYNEQFF. DNA for the CDR3: TGTGCCAGCAGCGAGGGACTAGCGCAATACAATGAGCAGTTCTTC.

This rearrangement joins TRBV27 to TRBJ2-3, with 13 bases aligning to TRBD2. V shed 3 bases and J 4 bases; nucleotides not matched to a gene: 7. CDR1 MNHEY and CDR2 SMNVEV come from the germline V gene (reference sequence). The length of the CDR3 is 17 residues. This CDR3 is CASSFWTSGSLSDTQYF. The DNA for the CDR3 is TGTGCCAGCAGTTTTTGGACTAGCGGGAGCCTCTCAGATACGCAGTATTTT.

This clone appeared a few times. The chain is built from TRBV30 and TRBJ1-2; 9 bases fit TRBD1. V lost 3 bases, J lost 8 bases, and 10 bases stayed unmatched. The CDR3 is made up of 14 amino acids. Germline V gene data show CDR1 as GTSNPN and CDR2 as SVGIG (reference sequence). The CDR3 DNA sequence: TGTGCCTGGAGGTCCGGGACAGGGATGACCGGCTACACCTTC. The encoded protein is CAWRSGTGMTGYTF.

This rearrangement joins TRBV7-9 to TRBJ2-7; D perhaps matches TRBD2 (6 bases). The CDR3 contains 15 residues. V was trimmed by 0 bases and J by 3 bases, leaving 12 bases between them. Germline loops: CDR1 SEHNR, CDR2 FQNEAQ (reference sequence). The CDR3: CASSLAARGGYEQYF. As DNA, the CDR3 is TGTGCCAGCAGCTTAGCGGCCCGGGGAGGCTACGAGCAGTACTTC.

In DNA form, the CDR3 reads TGCGCCAGCAGCTTGTCCTTCTCCTACGAGCAGTACTTC. Amino acid sequence: CASSLSFSYEQYF. This chain joins TRBV5-1 and TRBJ2-7; D is unclear. CDR1 and CDR2 (germline): SGHRS, YFSETQ. V lost 1 base to trimming and J lost 0 bases, with 5 bases between them. The CDR3 is 13 amino acids.

This rearrangement joins TRBV7-9 to TRBJ2-5; 9 positions agree with TRBD2. This CDR3 is 18 amino acids long. After removal of 4 bases from V and 5 bases from J, the junction contained 17 bases not matched to a gene. Germline CDR1 is SEHNR and CDR2 is FQNEAQ (reference sequence). The CDR3 sequence is CASSSSRRLAVAGETQYF. CDR3 DNA sequence: TGTGCCAGCAGCTCCAGCAGAAGACTAGCGGTAGCGGGGGAGACCCAGTACTTC.

V is TRBV28 and J is TRBJ2-2, with D possibly being TRBD1 (5 bases). Germline CDR1 reads MDHEN; CDR2 reads SYDVKM. Deletions cut 3 bases from V and 7 bases from J, with 12 bases between. The CDR3 has 14 amino acids. The CDR3 nucleotides are TGTGCCAGCAGTTTCCTCCAGGGTTACGGGGAGCTGTTTTTT. This translates into CASSFLQGYGELFF.

This clone was recorded a few times. The rearrangement links TRBV7-2 to TRBJ2-3; D possibly corresponds to TRBD1 (5 bases). Germline CDR1 and CDR2: SGHTA and FQGNSA. V was cut by 5 bases and J by 2 bases, with 8 bases left in between. The CDR3 sequence is 13 residues long. The CDR3 DNA is TGTGCCAGCAGCGCGGACACCACAGATACGCAGTATTTT. It translates to CASSADTTDTQYF.

The chain is built from TRBV2 and TRBJ2-1; 7 bases align to TRBD2. In germline, CDR1 is SNHLY, CDR2 FYNNEI. V lost 6 bases to trimming and J lost 4 bases; unmatched junction nucleotides: 6. The CDR3 is 14 amino acids. The CDR3 sequence: CASSVSGGYNEQFF. CDR3 DNA sequence: TGTGCCAGCAGCGTCTCGGGAGGTTACAATGAGCAGTTCTTC.

V gene TRBV9 combines with J gene TRBJ2-3, with D tentatively TRBD1 (6 bases). Germline values: CDR1 SGDLS, CDR2 YYNGEE. The CDR3 consists of 14 residues. Trimming shortened V by 3 bases and J by 4 bases, and 12 bases separated the two germline ends. CDR3 sequence: CASSATGPSDTQYF. The CDR3 DNA sequence: TGTGCCAGCAGCGCCACAGGGCCCTCAGATACGCAGTATTTT.

This chain connects TRBV6-5 to TRBJ2-3, with 7 bases aligning to TRBD2. The CDR3 has 15 residues. The junction had 8 bases not matched to a gene; V was cut back by 6 bases and J by 2 bases. Looked up from germline, CDR1 is MNHEY and CDR2 is SVGAGI. This chain's CDR3 is CASRTAGTLTDTQYF. The DNA of the CDR3 is TGTGCCAGCAGGACAGCGGGAACTCTCACAGATACGCAGTATTTT.

This clone came up a few times. The rearrangement links TRBV30 to TRBJ1-2, with 10 positions matching TRBD1. V was pared by 3 bases and J by 6 bases, with 7 bases of the junction left unmatched. Per the germline V gene, CDR1 is GTSNPN and CDR2 is SVGIG (reference sequence). This CDR3 is 14 amino acids long. The CDR3: CAWRTTGGANGYTF. The CDR3 DNA is TGTGCCTGGAGGACGACAGGGGGCGCGAATGGCTACACCTTC.

This clone came up a few times. The chain uses TRBV7-8 and TRBJ2-3; D might be TRBD2 (5 bases). Trimming cost V 4 bases and J 0 bases, with 11 bases left between them. Germline V gives CDR1 SGHVS, CDR2 FQNEAQ. This CDR3 contains 15 residues. The CDR3 here is CASSYNGMSTDTQYF. The CDR3 nucleotides are TGTGCCAGCAGCTATAACGGGATGAGCACAGATACGCAGTATTTT.

Turning to this clone: The sample has other DNA sequences that encode this CDR3 too. The V gene is TRBV7-2, the J gene TRBJ2-5; weak D call: TRBD1 (6 bases). CDR1 is SGHTA and CDR2 is FQGNSA in the germline V gene. V lost 2 bases and J lost 1, with 8 bases in between. CDR3 length equals 14 residues. CDR3 in amino acids: CASSLTGLQETQYF. CDR3 sequence (DNA): TGTGCCAGCAGCTTAACAGGGCTCCAAGAGACCCAGTACTTC. Full variable domain (remainder filled in from reference TRBV7-2 and TRBJ2-5): GAGVSQSPSNKVTEKGKDVELRCDPISGHTALYWYRQSLGQGLEFLIYFQGNSAPDKSGLPSDRFSAERTGGSVSTLTIQRTQQEDSAVYLCASSLTGLQETQYFGPGTRLLVL.

Details on this clone: Other DNA variants within this sample encode the same CDR3. V and J are TRBV7-9 and TRBJ2-3, with D perhaps TRBD2 (5 bases). The germline V gene encodes CDR1 SEHNR and CDR2 FQNEAQ (reference sequence). Trimming took off 3 bases at V and 2 bases at J, with 9 bases between the two ends. This CDR3 has 14 residues. The CDR3 DNA reads TGTGCCAGCAGCTTCGGCGGGTACACAGATACGCAGTATTTT. It yields the protein CASSFGGYTDTQYF.

The chain joins TRBV9 to TRBJ2-7, with D possibly being TRBD1 (6 bases). This CDR3 region has 15 residues. Trimming removed 0 bases at V and 1 base at J, with 11 bases between. The germline gives CDR1 SGDLS, CDR2 YYNGEE. For the CDR3, the DNA is TGTGCCAGCAGCGTAGGGGACACCGCATCCTACGAGCAGTACTTC. Translated: CASSVGDTASYEQYF.

This chain connects TRBV27 to TRBJ2-3, with 8 bases aligning to TRBD2. The CDR3 is 15 residues long. Germline V gives CDR1 MNHEY, CDR2 SMNVEV (reference sequence). The trim removed 6 bases at V and 3 bases at J, leaving 8 bases unmatched. This CDR3 reads CASSRSGIRTDTQYF. The CDR3 DNA reads TGTGCCAGCAGCCGTAGCGGGATAAGGACAGATACGCAGTATTTT.

This clone was counted a few times. This CDR3 is CAISEPGRSYEQYF. The DNA of the CDR3 is TGTGCCATCAGTGAACCAGGGAGGAGCTACGAGCAGTACTTC. The V call is TRBV10-3, the J call TRBJ2-7; perhaps TRBD2 as D (6 bases). Germline CDR1 ENHRY, CDR2 SYGVKD. Deletions cut 3 bases from V and 3 bases from J, with 12 bases between. The CDR3 covers 14 residues.

The chain recombines TRBV30 with TRBJ2-7, with unresolved D. The V and J ends lost 3 bases and 3 bases respectively, with 12 bases between them. CDR1 and CDR2 (germline): GTSNPN, SVGIG (reference sequence). The length of the CDR3 is 13 residues. The CDR3 is CAWRRISVYEQYF. The CDR3 DNA sequence: TGTGCCTGGAGGCGAATATCAGTCTACGAGCAGTACTTC.

The chain links TRBV30 to TRBJ1-2; possible D gene TRBD1, 5 bases. This CDR3 is 12 amino acids long. The germline V and J ends were trimmed by 3 bases and 5 bases, with 10 bases remaining between them. The germline CDR1 and CDR2 sequences are GTSNPN and SVGIG (reference sequence). The CDR3 coding sequence is TGTGCCTGGAGCGGGGCCTGGTATGGCTACACCTTC. The encoded protein is CAWSGAWYGYTF.